Shown below are 8 T cell receptor beta chains from a single sample sequenced in a study of Graves' ophthalmopathy and Graves' hyperthyroidism. Amplification of TCR beta CDR3 regions used RNA transcripts. HTBI primers primed a first-round RT-PCR, and a second-round multiplex PCR followed. From the multiplex PCR reads, TCRdb called clonotypes with MiXCR, one entry per CDR3 protein. The data contain 150,000 or so distinct CDR3 sequences, 35% to 45% of them singletons. What was sequenced was peripheral blood. Every receptor here comes from a man aged 25-45 years with Graves' ophthalmopathy.

This clonotype has at least ten counts. The chain employs TRBV20-1 and TRBJ1-2; D may be TRBD1 (6 bases). Germline CDR1 DFQATT, CDR2 SNEGSKA (reference sequence). The V end was cut by 3 bases, the J end by 2 bases, with 7 bases between. The CDR3 consists of 12 residues. CDR3 loop: CSASQGNYGYTF. The CDR3 DNA is TGCAGTGCTAGTCAGGGGAACTATGGCTACACCTTC.

This clonotype was counted ten times or more. The chain is built from TRBV30 and TRBJ1-6; D is unclear. Germline V gene data show CDR1 as GTSNPN and CDR2 as SVGIG (reference sequence). The CDR3 runs to 14 residues. V was trimmed by 2 bases and J by 5 bases, leaving 10 bases between them. CDR3 DNA sequence: TGTGCCTGGAGTTGGGGAAGAAATAATTCACCCCTCCACTTT. It is translated as CAWSWGRNNSPLHF.

V and J are TRBV10-2 and TRBJ1-1, with 8 bases that match TRBD1. V lost 6 bases to trimming and J lost 2 bases; unmatched junction nucleotides: 5. Per germline, CDR1 WSHSY and CDR2 SAAADI. This CDR3 has 14 amino acids. The CDR3 DNA follows: TGCGCCAGCAGCGATGACAGGGGTAACACTGAAGCTTTCTTT. Translation: CASSDDRGNTEAFF.

This clonotype was seen ten or more times. V gene TRBV28 combines with J gene TRBJ1-1; no reliable D call. Trimming took 3 bases from V and 3 from J, leaving 14 bases between them. The length of the CDR3 is 15 residues. Per germline, CDR1 MDHEN and CDR2 SYDVKM. CDR3 bases: TGTGCCAGCAGTTTCTCCTCCGACGGTTACACTGAAGCTTTCTTT. This gives the protein CASSFSSDGYTEAFF.

This clonotype is a singleton in its sample. The chain joins TRBV5-5 to TRBJ2-5; D gene ambiguous. The germline V gene has CDR1 SGHKS and CDR2 YYEKEE (reference sequence). Trimming shortened V by 3 bases and J by 7 bases, and 19 bases separated the two germline ends. CDR3 length equals 15 residues. The CDR3 DNA is TGTGCCAGCAGCTCACAAGGGCAGGCCACACGGACCCAGTACTTC. It is translated as CASSSQGQATRTQYF.

This clonotype was observed at least ten times. The chain couples TRBV7-9 to TRBJ2-5; weak D call: TRBD1 (5 bases). The V gene lost 1 base and the J gene lost 5 bases, with 20 bases spanning the gap. This CDR3 is built from 17 residues. CDR1 and CDR2 (germline): SEHNR, FQNEAQ (reference sequence). This chain's CDR3 is CASSLEGDRDPNETQYF. CDR3 coding DNA: TGTGCCAGCAGCTTAGAAGGAGACAGAGATCCGAACGAGACCCAGTACTTC.

This clonotype showed up many times. DNA for the CDR3: TGTGCCAGCAGCTTAGGGAGTCCGGGAGACTATGGCTACACCTTC. Protein sequence: CASSLGSPGDYGYTF. The chain recombines TRBV7-8 with TRBJ1-2; no definite D call. CDR1 and CDR2 from the germline V gene are SGHVS and FQNEAQ. Trimming removed 1 base from V and 3 bases from J, with 12 bases in between. CDR3 length equals 15 residues.

This clonotype was found many times. The chain recombines TRBV6-2 or TRBV6-3 with TRBJ2-7; no clear D. Germline V CDR1 and CDR2: MNHEY, SVGEGT. Trimming shortened V by 4 bases and J by 2 bases, and 9 bases separated the two germline ends. The CDR3 consists of 13 residues. CDR3 sequence reads: CASSWGGTYEQYF. CDR3 DNA: TGTGCCAGCAGTTGGGGTGGGACCTACGAGCAGTACTTC.